These 10 T cell receptor beta chains were all obtained from the same sample, sequenced in a study of TET2 disruption in CD19-targeted CAR T cells. Repertoires were generated with immunoSEQ multiplex PCR, while TCRdb's copy carries only in-frame clones and drops some. The clone table shows about 25,000 clones, with the ten largest holding less than 2%. As to treatment: autologous CTL019 cells: CD19 CAR with 4-1BB and CD3 zeta domains. Their antigen targets remain unknown. This specimen consisted of CD8- CAR+ T cells sorted from cultured blood T cells, obtained for CD19 CAR T cell therapy. Noted subset: CD8-negative CAR-positive T cells from the infusion product. The receptors originated from a man between 65 and 80 years old with chronic lymphocytic leukemia.

For this clone: At one of its ends the junction is not consistent with the germline gene, which may arise from a read error. The read stops 3 residues short of the end of the CDR3; the missing end is completed from the germline J gene. The genes are TRBV4-2 and TRBJ2-7; TRBD1 might be the D (6 bases). Germline V lookup: CDR1 LGHNA, CDR2 YNFKEQ. The CDR3 runs 14 residues. CDR3 DNA, as far as it was read: TGCGCCAGCAGCCAAGATAGGTACAGGGACGAG. Residues: CASSQDRYRDE. The whole CDR3 protein reads CASSQDRYRDEQYF.

To note about this clone: The read gets to within 3 residues of the CDR3 end, and the germline J gene fills in the rest. The chain joins TRBV12-3 or TRBV12-4 to TRBJ2-2; possibly TRBD2 for D (5 bases). This CDR3 is built from 14 residues. The V gene lost 3 bases and the J gene lost 7 bases, with 12 bases spanning the gap. CDR3 region: CASSLDWKDGELFF. Incomplete CDR3 DNA: TGTGCCAGCAGTTTGGACTGGAAGGACGGGGAG.

Of note for this clone: The read ends 3 residues before the CDR3 terminus; that terminus is restored from the germline J gene. The chain combines TRBV2 with TRBJ1-2; a weak D match, TRBD1 (5 bases). Germline V gives CDR1 SNHLY, CDR2 FYNNEI. This CDR3 is 16 amino acids long. CDR3 sequence: CASRPGLAPSYNDYTF. Partial CDR3 DNA: TGTGCCAGCAGGCCGGGACTAGCTCCCTCCTACAATGAC.

A remark on this clone: The junction shows a germline mismatch at one end, possibly a read error. The CDR3 extends 3 residues past the end of the read, so its final part is completed from the germline J gene. V usage is TRBV7-9 and J usage is TRBJ1-1; D possibly corresponds to TRBD1 (6 bases). The CDR3 loop spans 14 amino acids. Per the germline V gene, CDR1 is SEHNR and CDR2 is FQNEAQ (reference sequence). CDR3 in amino acids: CSSSLVGHTDTAFF. The CDR3 DNA, read in part, is TGTTCCAGCAGCTTAGTGGGACACACAGATACG.

As for this clone: The CDR3 end is not reached by the read, which stops 3 residues before it; the germline J gene fills it in. The chain carries TRBV27 and TRBJ2-2; TRBD2 might be the D (5 bases). V gave up 5 bases and J gave up 6 bases, with 19 bases separating them. Germline CDR1 is MNHEY and CDR2 is SMNVEV (reference sequence). This CDR3 spans 16 amino acids. This chain's CDR3 is CASSPILVFNAGELFF. The covered CDR3 bases are TGTGCCAGCAGTCCCATACTAGTCTTCAACGCCGGGGAG.

As regards this clone: From the germline J gene comes the end of the CDR3, since the read stops 3 residues before it. V and J are TRBV20-1 and TRBJ2-4; possibly TRBD1 for D (5 bases). Germline values: CDR1 DFQATT, CDR2 SNEGSKA (reference sequence). The CDR3 loop spans 14 amino acids. Partial CDR3 DNA: TGCAGTGCTAGAGAGACAGACAACAATCAGCCT. Translated: CSARETDNNQP. The entire CDR3 protein is CSARETDNNQPQYF.

On this clone itself: Read coverage stops 3 residues before the CDR3 terminus; the germline J gene supplies the remainder. The identical CDR3 is also encoded by other nucleotide sequences in the sample. The chain carries TRBV9 and TRBJ1-4; D is undetermined. Trimming took off 3 bases at V and 5 bases at J, with 5 bases between the two ends. The CDR3 runs 12 residues. Per germline, CDR1 SGDLS and CDR2 YYNGEE. Here the CDR3 reads CASSGLNEKLFF. The DNA read from the CDR3 is TGTGCCAGCAGCGGCCTAAATGAAAAA.

For this clone: The read is 3 residues too short to cover the CDR3 end, so that end is filled in from the germline J gene. This chain links TRBV7-9 with TRBJ2-2; the D gene is possibly TRBD2 (5 bases). Germline assignment: CDR1 SEHNR and CDR2 FQNEAQ (reference sequence). Trimming stripped 3 bases from V and 5 bases from J, with 7 bases between. The CDR3 runs 13 residues. CDR3 sequence reads: CASSFGGTGELFF. The sequenced part of the CDR3 DNA is TGTGCCAGCAGCTTCGGCGGGACCGGGGAG.

About this clone itself: Because the CDR3's place on the DNA is in doubt, the DNA is left out and the CDR3 is given as listed by TCRdb. The gene calls are TRBV12-3 or TRBV12-4 and TRBJ1-2. The CDR3 is made up of 12 amino acids, end residues included. CDR3: CASSFRFGGYTF.

The CDR3 DNA, read in part, is TGTGCCAGCAGCTCAACCGGGACAGCCTACGAG. Amino acids: CASSSTGTAYE. The entire CDR3 is CASSSTGTAYEQYF. The chain recombines TRBV7-9 with TRBJ2-7; 7 bases agree with TRBD1. The read falls 3 residues short of the CDR3 end, and the missing part is taken from the germline J gene. Unmatched junction bases numbered 5, after V lost 4 bases and J lost 2 bases. From germline, CDR1 is SEHNR and CDR2 FQNEAQ (reference sequence). CDR3 length: 14 amino acids. The whole variable domain, remainder taken from reference TRBV7-9 and TRBJ2-7, is DTGVSQNPRHKITKRGQNVTFRCDPISEHNRLYWYRQTLGQGPEFLTYFQNEAQLEKSRLLSDRFSAERPKGSFSTLEIQRTEQGDSAMYLCASSSTGTAYEQYFGPGTRLTVT.